This T cell receptor (beta chain) was sequenced for a study of blood T cell repertoires in COVID-19. About the research overall: Material from acute and convalescent COVID-19 was sourced from the United States, Italy and Spain. The cDNA or gDNA used as material had been derived from T cells, B-cell-depleted T cells, or PBMCs.

Original analysis: The authors estimated nucleated cell counts from reference gene primer amplification. Assay: immunoSEQ multiplex PCR; the TCRdb copy retains only in-frame clones and omits some. V, J and clone size were drawn from that table, and D and trimming were deduced from the DNA. Of 250,000 to 300,000 clones listed, more than 70% were seen once; the top ten hold approximately 10%. The CDR3 length is 13 residues. V was clipped by 4 bases and J by 1 base, with 5 bases between them. The germline V gene has CDR1 MNHEY and CDR2 SMNVEV (reference sequence). The Seattle patients joined while their infection was active and were tracked longitudinally afterward.

Sequenced sample: peripheral blood. The V call is TRBV27, the J call TRBJ2-1; D is uncertain. The TCR was taken from a woman younger than 45 with COVID-19, enrolled during active disease. CDR3 DNA sequence: TGTGCCAGCAGTTCCCGGTCCTACAATGAGCAGTTCTTC. The encoded protein is CASSSRSYNEQFF.